The 7 T cell receptor beta chains in this list originate from one sample, sequenced in a study of cytomegalovirus exposure and HLA in healthy donors. 60 Vbeta and 13 Jbeta primers were used in PCR. TCRdb's table, derived via immunoSEQ multiplex PCR, lists solely in-frame clones and lacks some. The table for this sample gives 100,000 to 150,000 clones. Input material: PBMCs. These receptor sequences come from a woman between 40 and 55 years old in good health and CMV-seronegative.

The CDR3 region is CASSSDWQEGYEQFF. The CDR3, as DNA: TGTGCCAGCAGCTCGGACTGGCAGGAAGGATATGAGCAGTTCTTC. The chain couples TRBV5-6 to TRBJ2-1, with D tentatively TRBD2 (5 bases). V dropped 3 bases and J dropped 8 bases, with 18 bases sitting between them. Germline-derived CDR1 and CDR2 are SGHDT and YYEEEE. The CDR3 is made up of 15 amino acids.

The V and J genes are TRBV28 and TRBJ1-2; 11 nucleotides agree with TRBD1. Per germline, CDR1 MDHEN and CDR2 SYDVKM. The J segment lost 13 bases and the V segment lost 2 bases, leaving 9 bases of the junction unmatched. This CDR3 contains 14 residues. The CDR3 region is CASSLADRGPFGTF. CDR3 DNA: TGTGCCAGCAGTTTAGCGGACAGGGGGCCCTTCGGCACCTTC.

This chain links TRBV25-1 with TRBJ2-5; D gene ambiguous. The CDR3 is 14 residues long. From germline, CDR1 is MGHDK and CDR2 SYGVNS. V was shortened by 0 bases and J by 0 bases, with 5 bases between the two germline ends. The DNA for the CDR3 is TGTGCCAGCAGTGAATATAGCTACCAAGAGACCCAGTACTTC. Translated, it gives CASSEYSYQETQYF.

V is TRBV7-3 and J is TRBJ2-7; D unclear. Germline V lookup: CDR1 SGHTA, CDR2 FQGTGA. This CDR3 contains 14 residues. Deletions cut 0 bases from V and 5 bases from J, with 11 bases between. CDR3: CASSLTGMSDEQYF. Here the CDR3 DNA reads TGTGCCAGCAGCTTAACAGGCATGAGCGACGAGCAGTACTTC.

J is TRBJ2-1 and V is TRBV4-3, with D perhaps TRBD2 (7 bases). CDR1 is LGHNA, CDR2 YSLEER, per germline. Trimming pared 8 bases from V and 4 bases from J, leaving 21 bases between. The CDR3 spans 16 residues. For the CDR3, the DNA is TGCGCCAGCGGCCCGACATCCGGGGGGCGTTACAATGAGCAGTTCTTC. It specifies CASGPTSGGRYNEQFF.

The gene calls are TRBV5-5 and TRBJ2-3; 13 positions match TRBD2. The CDR3 runs 15 residues. Trimming at V came to 0 bases and at J to 9 bases, leaving 4 bases not matched to a gene. CDR1 is SGHKS and CDR2 is YYEKEE in the germline V gene (reference sequence). The CDR3: CASSLAGLAGRTQYF. In DNA form, the CDR3 reads TGTGCCAGCAGCTTGGCGGGACTAGCGGGGCGGACGCAGTATTTT.

The chain has TRBV2 and TRBJ1-6; D remains unclear. Trimming removed 7 bases from V and 0 bases from J, with 10 bases in between. This CDR3 is 15 amino acids long. Germline V gene lookup returns CDR1 SNHLY and CDR2 FYNNEI. CDR3 sequence: CASISGSSYNSPLHF. The CDR3 DNA reads as TGTGCCAGCATTTCCGGGAGCTCCTATAATTCACCCCTCCACTTT.